This TCR beta chain stems from a study of T cells after yellow fever vaccination. In TCRdb, the 5' RACE reads were re-called with MiXCR into one record per CDR3 protein. The sample lists 150,000 to 200,000 distinct CDR3 sequences, roughly 9.6% occurring once. Overall study results and limits: Boosting was followed by the reappearance of most primary-vaccination clones (96% CD4, more than 70% CD8).

This clonotype has just a few counts. Its target is unknown. Sample: CD8+ T cells sorted from PBMCs, taken 15 days after the yellow fever booster vaccination. This TCR came from a man younger than 35 who received the YFV17D yellow fever vaccine.

CDR3 sequence (DNA): TGTGCCAGCAGCCGGGAGGTACAGGTCGACACTGAAGCTTTCTTT. It encodes CASSREVQVDTEAFF. This chain connects TRBV4-2 to TRBJ1-1; D is perhaps TRBD1 (5 bases). The CDR3 runs to 15 residues. Trimming took 4 bases from V and 3 from J, leaving 15 bases between them. Germline V gives CDR1 LGHNA, CDR2 YNFKEQ.